What follows are 24 T cell receptor beta chains derived from one specimen sequenced in a study of blood T cell repertoires in COVID-19. The table came from immunoSEQ multiplex PCR; TCRdb's copy has only in-frame clones and leaves some out. Here the sample spans around 160,000 clones, 70% to 90% being singletons. Sequenced material: peripheral blood. The receptors come from a man aged 55-75 years with active or convalescent COVID-19.

The chain is built from TRBV28 and TRBJ2-7; tentative D call: TRBD2 (6 bases). Germline CDR1 and CDR2: MDHEN and SYDVKM. CDR3 length equals 15 residues. Trimming left V 5 bases short and J 0 bases short, with 14 bases between. The CDR3 loop reads CASSTTSSRSYEQYF. CDR3 in DNA: TGTGCCAGCAGTACTACTAGCAGCCGCTCCTACGAGCAGTACTTC.

The V call is TRBV7-6, the J call TRBJ2-3; 12 bases map to TRBD2. In germline, CDR1 is SGHVS, CDR2 FNYEAQ. V trimming: 5 bases; J trimming: 0 bases; junction bases outside the gene matches: 6. The CDR3 consists of 17 residues. For the CDR3, the DNA is TGTGCCAGCAGCCCGGGACTAGCGGGTTCTAGCACAGATACGCAGTATTTT. Protein product: CASSPGLAGSSTDTQYF.

The rearrangement links TRBV2 to TRBJ1-4, with D unclear. The CDR3 covers 13 residues. Trimming pared 10 bases from V and 4 bases from J, leaving 13 bases between. Per the germline V gene, CDR1 is SNHLY and CDR2 is FYNNEI. In nucleotides, the CDR3 is TGTGCCACCGGGCCCGGGATTAATGAAAAACTGTTTTTT. As protein: CATGPGINEKLFF.

The V call is TRBV5-5, the J call TRBJ1-3; D is perhaps TRBD1 (5 bases). The CDR3 consists of 15 residues. CDR1 is SGHKS, CDR2 YYEKEE, per germline (reference sequence). Trimming left V 4 bases short and J 0 bases short, with 11 bases between. The DNA for the CDR3 is TGTGCCAGCAGCCCAACAGGATACTCTGGAAACACCATATATTTT. As protein: CASSPTGYSGNTIYF.

The chain couples TRBV20-1 to TRBJ2-7, with 10 bases identical to TRBD2. Germline V lookup: CDR1 DFQATT, CDR2 SNEGSKA (reference sequence). V shed 3 bases and J 7 bases; nucleotides not matched to a gene: 9. This CDR3 is built from 14 residues. The CDR3: CSASLSGRAGEQYF. The CDR3 nucleotides read TGCAGTGCTAGTCTGAGCGGGAGGGCCGGGGAGCAGTACTTC.

This clone showed up just a few times. This rearrangement joins TRBV29-1 to TRBJ1-6, with D perhaps matching TRBD1 (6 bases). The CDR3 contains 15 residues. Germline V gives CDR1 SQVTM, CDR2 ANQGSEA. V was cut by 6 bases and J by 8 bases, with 20 bases left in between. CDR3 loop: CSVTTDSRVDSPLHF. The DNA for the CDR3 is TGCAGCGTGACAACGGACAGTCGGGTTGATTCACCCCTCCACTTT. Full variable domain (outside the CDR3, taken from reference TRBV29-1 and TRBJ1-6): SAVISQKPSRDICQRGTSLTIQCQVDSQVTMMFWYRQQPGQSLTLIATANQGSEATYESGFVIDKFPISRPNLTFSTLTVSNMSPEDSSIYLCSVTTDSRVDSPLHFGNGTRLTVT.

The chain couples TRBV20-1 to TRBJ2-1; 8 bases align to TRBD2. Trimming took 3 bases from V and 5 from J; bases not matched to a gene: 15. The germline gives CDR1 DFQATT, CDR2 SNEGSKA (reference sequence). The CDR3 is made up of 17 amino acids. In nucleotides, the CDR3 is TGCAGTGCTAGTCGCTATGACCTAGCGGGTATCAACAATGAGCAGTTCTTC. Translation: CSASRYDLAGINNEQFF.

This clone appeared a single time. The chain has TRBV4-1 and TRBJ2-3, with D maybe TRBD2 (5 bases). Germline assignment: CDR1 MGHRA and CDR2 YSYEKL. Trimming removed 0 bases at V and 2 bases at J, with 15 bases between. There are 17 residues in the CDR3. The CDR3 here is CASSQEPQRYHTDTQYF. The CDR3 DNA reads TGCGCCAGCAGCCAAGAGCCTCAGCGGTACCACACAGATACGCAGTATTTT.

J is TRBJ2-6 and V is TRBV11-2; TRBD1 is a possible D gene (6 bases). CDR1 is SGHAT and CDR2 is FQNNGV in the germline V gene. The CDR3 loop spans 17 amino acids. Trimming took off 1 base at V and 1 base at J, with 11 bases between the two ends. The CDR3 nucleotides read TGTGCCAGCAGCTTAGTCCACAGGGTTTCTGGGGCCAACGTCCTGACTTTC. It translates to CASSLVHRVSGANVLTF.

J is TRBJ1-2 and V is TRBV19, with D unresolved. The CDR3 is 12 residues long. Per the germline V gene, CDR1 is LNHDA and CDR2 is SQIVND (reference sequence). With 6 bases removed from V and 3 bases from J, the gap between germline ends came to 8 bases. The CDR3 DNA follows: TGTGCCAGTAGCGAGATGGACTATGGCTACACCTTC. Translating it yields CASSEMDYGYTF.

Of note for this clone: The junction differs from germline at one of its ends, possibly a read error. The chain has TRBV24-1 and TRBJ2-7; no clear D. The CDR3 sequence is 11 residues long. CDR1 KGHDR and CDR2 SFDVKD come from the germline V gene. The CDR3 loop is CATSDSFEQYF. CDR3 DNA: TGTGCCACCAGTGATTCCTTCGAGCAGTACTTC.

This clone was observed a single time. The rearrangement joins TRBV28 to TRBJ2-3; D is possibly TRBD2 (5 bases). The CDR3 sequence is 14 residues long. The germline CDR1 and CDR2 sequences are MDHEN and SYDVKM. V lost 4 bases, J lost 1 base, and 9 bases lay in between. The CDR3 here is CASSSPEGTDTQYF. The CDR3 DNA reads as TGTGCCAGCAGTTCCCCGGAGGGCACAGATACGCAGTATTTT.

The V gene is TRBV4-1, the J gene TRBJ2-3; 9 nucleotides line up with TRBD1. CDR3 length: 16 residues. Germline V lookup: CDR1 MGHRA, CDR2 YSYEKL. V gave up 2 bases and J gave up 2 bases; unmatched junction bases: 5. The CDR3 spells CASSQPDRGYTDTQYF. The CDR3 DNA reads TGCGCCAGCAGCCAACCGGACAGGGGATACACAGATACGCAGTATTTT.

CDR3 protein: CASSFITGEAKNIQYF. The CDR3 DNA reads as TGTGCCAGCAGCTTTATTACAGGGGAGGCCAAAAACATTCAGTACTTC. The J gene is TRBJ2-4, the V gene TRBV6-2 or TRBV6-3, with 7 bases matching TRBD1. J was trimmed by 1 base and V by 6 bases; bases with no gene match: 9. This CDR3 is 16 amino acids long. CDR1 MNHEY and CDR2 SVGEGT come from the germline V gene.

The chain employs TRBV4-2 and TRBJ2-7; 8 bases agree with TRBD2. This CDR3 is 15 amino acids long. CDR1 is LGHNA and CDR2 is YNFKEQ in the germline V gene. V trimming: 2 bases; J trimming: 0 bases; junction bases outside the gene matches: 3. Here the CDR3 reads CASSQTTSDSYEQYF. Written as DNA, the CDR3 is TGTGCCAGCAGCCAAACGACTAGCGACTCCTACGAGCAGTACTTC.

This rearrangement joins TRBV29-1 to TRBJ2-7, with TRBD1 matching over 7 bases. There are 13 residues in the CDR3. Trimming removed 7 bases from V and 7 bases from J; junction bases left unmatched: 13. CDR1 and CDR2 (germline): SQVTM, ANQGSEA. The DNA for the CDR3 is TGCAGCGCCCGGACAGGTTCCGCCCCTGAGCAGTACTTC. It yields the protein CSARTGSAPEQYF.

The chain has TRBV12-5 and TRBJ2-1; 12 bases match TRBD2. The CDR3 runs 18 residues. After removal of 4 bases from V and 8 bases from J, the junction contained 15 bases not matched to a gene. Germline CDR1 and CDR2: LGHNT and FRNRAP. CDR3 protein: CASGSRNLTSGRLYEQFF. DNA for the CDR3: TGTGCTAGTGGTTCCCGAAACCTTACTAGCGGGAGGTTGTATGAGCAGTTCTTC.

The chain uses TRBV2 and TRBJ2-7, with D hard to call. The ends were cut back, 1 base at V and 4 bases at J, with 5 bases in the middle. The CDR3 extends over 12 amino acids. The germline V gene encodes CDR1 SNHLY and CDR2 FYNNEI. DNA for the CDR3: TGTGCCAGCAGTGAAGGCAGTTACGAGCAGTACTTC. Translated: CASSEGSYEQYF.

The chain is built from TRBV7-6 and TRBJ2-2; D perhaps matches TRBD2 (6 bases). The CDR3 loop spans 15 amino acids. The germline CDR1 and CDR2 sequences are SGHVS and FNYEAQ. Trimming pared 6 bases from V and 3 bases from J, leaving 14 bases between. CDR3 nucleotide sequence: TGTGCCAGCAGATCCCGACTAGGGGACACCGGGGAGCTGTTTTTT. Translating gives CASRSRLGDTGELFF.

The chain employs TRBV7-6 and TRBJ1-2; the D gene is possibly TRBD1 (5 bases). V gave up 5 bases and J gave up 2 bases, with 9 bases separating them. Per the germline V gene, CDR1 is SGHVS and CDR2 is FNYEAQ. The CDR3 contains 13 residues. CDR3 nucleotides: TGTGCCAGCAGCACCGGGGGAAACTATGGCTACACCTTC. This translates into CASSTGGNYGYTF. The full variable domain, its missing parts supplied by reference TRBV7-6 and TRBJ1-2, is GAGVSQSPRYKVTKRGQDVALRCDPISGHVSLYWYRQALGQGPEFLTYFNYEAQQDKSGLPNDRFSAERPEGSISTLTIQRTEQRDSAMYRCASSTGGNYGYTFGSGTRLTVV.

This chain uses TRBV27 with TRBJ2-6, with D perhaps matching TRBD1 (6 bases). The CDR3 contains 16 residues. The V gene's germline CDR1 is MNHEY and CDR2 SMNVEV (reference sequence). V gave up 4 bases and J gave up 2 bases, with 12 bases separating them. The DNA for the CDR3 is TGTGCCAGCAGTTCTTTGCCAGGGGCTGGGGCCAACGTCCTGACTTTC. Its translation: CASSSLPGAGANVLTF.

V is TRBV9 and J is TRBJ2-3, with 10 bases fitting TRBD2. CDR3 length: 15 residues. Germline V lookup: CDR1 SGDLS, CDR2 YYNGEE. The junction had 6 bases not matched to a gene; V was cut back by 7 bases and J by 1 base. The CDR3 bases are TGTGCCAGCGGATCCGGGACTAGCGGCACAGATACGCAGTATTTT. Encoded protein: CASGSGTSGTDTQYF.

This sequence joins TRBV4-1 and TRBJ2-1; D uncertain. From germline, CDR1 is MGHRA and CDR2 YSYEKL. The CDR3 has 13 amino acids. Trimming removed 1 base from V and 5 bases from J, with 6 bases in between. CDR3 protein: CASSQVQDNEQFF. The CDR3 DNA is TGCGCCAGCAGCCAAGTTCAGGACAATGAGCAGTTCTTC.

The CDR3 here is CASAASGVYNEQFF. Written as DNA, the CDR3 is TGTGCCAGCGCCGCTAGTGGAGTCTACAATGAGCAGTTCTTC. The chain has TRBV19 and TRBJ2-1, with no clear D. The CDR3 is 14 residues long. Germline-derived CDR1 and CDR2 are LNHDA and SQIVND (reference sequence). V shed 9 bases and J shed 3 bases, with 15 bases lying between them.